What follows describes a single T cell receptor (beta chain). This sample stems from a study of T cell changes during pregnancy in multiple sclerosis. Some clones are missing from TCRdb's copy, which holds only in-frame ones; the method was immunoSEQ multiplex PCR. The repertoire holds approximately 84,000 clones, about 94% seen once, with approximately 0.92% in the top ten. V was cut by 0 bases and J by 2 bases, with 9 bases left in between. The CDR3 totals 15 residues. From germline, CDR1 is SGHRS and CDR2 YFSETQ. The TCR was taken from a female donor in good health, enrolled as a control in a pregnancy study. The material was peripheral blood, obtained in the second trimester of pregnancy. This sequence joins TRBV5-1 and TRBJ2-1; D possibly corresponds to TRBD2 (6 bases). CDR3 coding DNA: TGCGCCAGCAGCTTGGTACTAGCACCCTACAATGAGCAGTTCTTC. This translates into CASSLVLAPYNEQFF. The variable domain in full, completed from reference TRBV5-1 and TRBJ2-1, reads KAGVTQTPRYLIKTRGQQVTLSCSPISGHRSVSWYQQTPGQGLQFLFEYFSETQRNKGNFPGRFSGRQFSNSRSEMNVSTLELGDSALYLCASSLVLAPYNEQFFGPGTRLTVL.